A single T cell receptor beta chain is shown here with its context. V lost 5 bases to trimming and J lost 6 bases, with 20 bases between them. There are 17 residues in the CDR3. The V gene's germline CDR1 is SGHAT and CDR2 FQNNGV. The record originates from a study of blood T cell repertoires in COVID-19. In the study overall: There were acute and convalescent COVID-19 samples, and they came from the United States, Italy and Spain.

As processed by the authors: Amplification from reference gene primers served as the basis for estimated nucleated cell counts. Produced via immunoSEQ multiplex PCR; TCRdb's table is partial and in-frame only. D and trimming were read from the DNA, whereas the V and J calls and clone size are those reported in that table. This sample carries under 300,000 clones, around 89% of them seen once, and the ten largest clones take 0.9% to 1%. The sample taken for sequencing was peripheral blood. The chain uses TRBV11-2 and TRBJ1-6; tentatively, D is TRBD1 (5 bases). This receptor was identified in a middle-aged woman who had recovered from COVID-19. The CDR3 here is CASSTAPGGGFNSPLHF. For the CDR3, the DNA is TGTGCCAGCAGCACGGCACCTGGGGGGGGGTTTAATTCACCCCTCCACTTT.